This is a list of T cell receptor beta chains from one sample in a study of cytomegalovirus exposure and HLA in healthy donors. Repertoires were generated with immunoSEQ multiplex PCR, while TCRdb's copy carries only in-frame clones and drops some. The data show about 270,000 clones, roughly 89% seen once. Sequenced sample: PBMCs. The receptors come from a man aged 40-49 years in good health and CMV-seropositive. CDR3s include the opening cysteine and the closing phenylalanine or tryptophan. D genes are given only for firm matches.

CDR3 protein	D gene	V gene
CASSFIYGYTF	-	TRBV28
CASSLQGMYEQYF	-	TRBV28
CASSNRLREQFF	-	TRBV19
CASSPQTRASYNEQFF	-	TRBV5-4
CASSLLAGGLAKNIQYF	TRBD2	TRBV5-4
CASSLPTSGRAGTGELFF	TRBD2	TRBV7-8
CASSEDRVPNTEAFF	-	TRBV6-1
CATSRVLGGSYNEQFF	-	TRBV15
CASSLVLAGGEQYF	TRBD2	TRBV5-1
CASRLADSYTGELFF	-	TRBV28
CASSLQGFNYEQYF	-	TRBV14
CASSLGTARGGYTF	TRBD1	TRBV28
CASSFIASGSIYEQYF	TRBD2	TRBV27
CASSQGPGIQYF	-	TRBV7-9
CASSTPRQGDNYGYTF	TRBD1	TRBV13
CSVLTGARGDEQFF	-	TRBV29-1
CASSPQGGYNQPQHF	-	TRBV11-2
CASATHPGANYGYTF	-	TRBV10-2
CASSFARNTEAFF	-	TRBV27
CASSARTGGAGEQYF	TRBD1	TRBV9
CASSLARDRGENIQYF	TRBD1	TRBV7-3
CASSLVSERGQRAFF	TRBD1	TRBV5-4
CASSLTPGLAEAEQYF	TRBD2	TRBV7-2
CASSKPGLAIYEQYF	TRBD2	TRBV6-5
CASSGTGVETQYF	TRBD1	TRBV27
CASRPGPGGNQPQHF	TRBD1	TRBV6-1
CASSLSGIHEQFF	TRBD2	TRBV27
CASSRTPPGWEGNQPQHF	-	TRBV18
CASSFEERRADTQYF	-	TRBV28
CASSPGTNSYEQYF	-	TRBV18
CASSSPGLAGTSSYEQYF	TRBD2	TRBV5-6
CASIGFSRDEAFF	-	TRBV6-1
CASSFRTGGLEKLFF	TRBD1	TRBV5-1
CASSVWRDNQPQHF	-	TRBV2
CASSFSTGSSYEQYF	-	TRBV28
CASTPSGRTYNEQFF	TRBD2	TRBV2
CASSPPSGRETQYF	-	TRBV9
CASSQYKWPDRATYEQYF	TRBD1	TRBV4-3
CASSKRTGVEKLFF	-	TRBV21-1
CASSQQGTSGSYEQYF	TRBD2	TRBV4-1
CASSQAGVSTDTQYF	TRBD2	TRBV4-1
CASQGVEKLFF	TRBD1	TRBV30
CASSPGAATGGSPLHF	-	TRBV28
CASVAGFYEGDTQYF	-	TRBV7-9
CASSAQGNQPQHF	-	TRBV9
CASSPNSHSEQFF	-	TRBV9
CASSPPGGGYTF	-	TRBV5-1
CAISGEGLADNEQFF	TRBD2	TRBV10-3
CAILPPGAGELFF	-	TRBV10-3
CAQNNEQFF	-	TRBV7-9
CASSEPGAGGTQFF	TRBD2	TRBV2
CASSPRLTSGVGDTDTQYF	TRBD2	TRBV4-3
CASSQGWSNTEAFF	-	TRBV4-1